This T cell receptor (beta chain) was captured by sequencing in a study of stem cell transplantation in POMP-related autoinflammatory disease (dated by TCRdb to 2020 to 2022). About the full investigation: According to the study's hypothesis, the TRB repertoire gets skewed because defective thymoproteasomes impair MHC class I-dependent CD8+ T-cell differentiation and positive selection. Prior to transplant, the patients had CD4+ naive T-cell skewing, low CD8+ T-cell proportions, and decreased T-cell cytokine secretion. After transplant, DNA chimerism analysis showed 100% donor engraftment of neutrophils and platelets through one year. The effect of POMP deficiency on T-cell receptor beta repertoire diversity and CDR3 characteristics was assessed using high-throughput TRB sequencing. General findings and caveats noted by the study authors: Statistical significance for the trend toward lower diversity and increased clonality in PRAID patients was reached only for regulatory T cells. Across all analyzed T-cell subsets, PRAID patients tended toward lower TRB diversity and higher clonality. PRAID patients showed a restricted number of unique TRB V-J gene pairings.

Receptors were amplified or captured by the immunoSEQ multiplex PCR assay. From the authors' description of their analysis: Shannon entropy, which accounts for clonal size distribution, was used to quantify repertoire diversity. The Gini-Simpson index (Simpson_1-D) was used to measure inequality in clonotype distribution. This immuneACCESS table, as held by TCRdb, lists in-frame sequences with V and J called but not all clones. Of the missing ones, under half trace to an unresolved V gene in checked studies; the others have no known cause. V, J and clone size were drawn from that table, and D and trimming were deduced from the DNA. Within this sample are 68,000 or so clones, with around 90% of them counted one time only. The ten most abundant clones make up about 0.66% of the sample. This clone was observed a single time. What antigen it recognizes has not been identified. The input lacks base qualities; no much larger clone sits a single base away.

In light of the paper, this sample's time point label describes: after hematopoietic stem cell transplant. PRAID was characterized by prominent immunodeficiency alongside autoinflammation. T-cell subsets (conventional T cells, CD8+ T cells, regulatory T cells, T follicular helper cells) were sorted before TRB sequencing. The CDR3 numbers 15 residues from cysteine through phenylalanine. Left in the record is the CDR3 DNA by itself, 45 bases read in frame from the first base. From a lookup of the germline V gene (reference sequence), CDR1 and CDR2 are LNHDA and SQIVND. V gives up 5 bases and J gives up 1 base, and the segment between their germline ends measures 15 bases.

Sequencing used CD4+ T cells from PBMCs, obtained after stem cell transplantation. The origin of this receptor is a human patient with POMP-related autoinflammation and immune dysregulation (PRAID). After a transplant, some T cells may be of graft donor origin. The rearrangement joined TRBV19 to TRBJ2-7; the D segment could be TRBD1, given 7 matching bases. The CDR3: CASSQGGGMSYEQYF. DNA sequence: TGTGCCAGTAGTCAGGGGGGAGGAATGTCCTACGAGCAGTACTTC.